The source of this TCR beta chain is a study of cytomegalovirus exposure and HLA in healthy donors (dated by TCRdb to about 2017). A note on the overall study: According to a later analysis, one platform produced both the roughly 130 validation repertoires and the roughly 640 repertoires of the first cohort. The study was designed to test whether signatures of past pathogen exposure could be identified by cataloging public T cell receptors. In addition to the first cohort of roughly 670 subjects, a separate validation cohort of 120 different subjects was used. The study combined high-throughput TCR immunosequencing, statistical association of individual TCRs with disease status, and machine learning to predict cytomegalovirus infection status.

The protocol used for the library was the immunoSEQ multiplex PCR assay. In the paper's pipeline: A statistical classification framework was built to diagnose cytomegalovirus status from the catalog of TCR beta chain sequences. TCRdb stores this immuneACCESS table with in-frame sequences only. Part of the clones is absent; in the studies checked, under half of the shortfall reflects unresolved V genes, and no reason is known for the rest. V, J and clone size reflect that table, while D and trimming were determined from the DNA. For this sample the table gives 150,000 or so clones, of which roughly 87% were detected only once. The ten top clones hold approximately 10% of the sample. The donors were included in the validation cohort of approximately 120 subjects, a group kept apart from the roughly 680-subject first cohort. What the study reported, not specific to this receptor: In a later analysis, TCRs clustered in the first cohort were found to also tend to co-occur in the roughly 130 validation repertoires, with over 90% of cluster scores above 0. In vitro tests confirmed that a few of the cytomegalovirus-associated TCR beta chains recognize cytomegalovirus antigens. The study listed over 150 TCR beta chains as associated with cytomegalovirus. It was suggested by the authors that the approach could potentially be generalized to other disease states and immunological phenotypes. The classifier was reported to diagnose cytomegalovirus status with high specificity and sensitivity in both the original cohort and the validation cohort. All 120 or so repertoires were used to score co-occurrence in the validation cohort in a later analysis, because that analysis had no HLA typing for the cohort. Across donors, most TCR sequences were observed very rarely, whereas some public TCRs were present in many individuals.

In the case of this clone: Its specific antigen is unknown. No much larger clone exists at a distance of one base, and base qualities are not known.

Cut back by 7 bases and 3 bases, the V and J ends lie 12 bases apart. Reading the germline V gene gives CDR1 SQVTM and CDR2 ANQGSEA. Measured from the cysteine to the phenylalanine, the CDR3 is 13 residues long. Only CDR3 DNA is held: 39 bases, read in frame from base 1. Source material: PBMCs. This clonotype originated in a young woman in good health and CMV-seropositive. The V gene is TRBV29-1 and the J gene is TRBJ2-2; TRBD1 could be the D gene, as 5 bases match. The CDR3 in this case is CSAWGGDTGELFF. The nucleotide sequence reads as follows: TGCAGCGCTTGGGGCGGAGACACCGGGGAGCTGTTTTTT.